This T cell receptor beta chain was profiled in a study of blood T cell repertoires in COVID-19. The data were produced by immunoSEQ multiplex PCR, yet TCRdb's version contains in-frame clones alone and is incomplete. Of under 500,000 clones in the sample, about 89% were seen once. Germline V gene sequence: CDR1 LNHDA, CDR2 SQIVND (reference sequence). This CDR3 spans 13 amino acids. The ends were cut back, 7 bases at V and 2 bases at J, with 6 bases in the middle. The chain carries TRBV19 and TRBJ1-6; D call uncertain. The source is a woman aged 30 to 39 with acute or convalescent COVID-19. The sequenced sample was peripheral blood. The CDR3 DNA reads as TGTGCCAGTAACCCGGCCTATAATTCACCCCTCCACTTT. Translating gives CASNPAYNSPLHF.